This TCR beta chain was identified during a study of cytomegalovirus exposure and HLA in healthy donors. In the study overall: Early released data comprised about 84 million unique TCRs from HLA-typed donors.

At the time of sampling, donors were nominally healthy, though unrecorded immune exposures were likely. Findings and caveats of the study: The likely origin of a cluster of highly shared sequence variants was a sequencing artifact. Fewer N-insertions (relative to the roughly 610-donor mean) were reportedly seen in an Asian-associated ancestry cluster in a later analysis.

In regard to this clone: Its matching antigen is unknown.

Primers included in the PCR were 60 Vbeta and 13 Jbeta primers. The repertoire was sequenced with immunoSEQ multiplex PCR; TCRdb's copy has only in-frame clones and lacks some. The sample shows about 140,000 clones, around 75% of them seen only once. J lost 3 bases, V lost 6 bases, and 5 bases had no gene match. The CDR3 sequence is 14 residues long. Germline loops: CDR1 MNHNS, CDR2 SASEGT. This clonotype originated in a female donor in good health and CMV-seronegative. The gene calls are TRBV6-1 and TRBJ2-7; 10 nucleotides align to TRBD1. Material for sequencing was PBMCs. The CDR3 coding sequence is TGTGCCAGCAGCGGGGGACAGGGGCGCTACGAGCAGTACTTC. This translates into CASSGGQGRYEQYF.